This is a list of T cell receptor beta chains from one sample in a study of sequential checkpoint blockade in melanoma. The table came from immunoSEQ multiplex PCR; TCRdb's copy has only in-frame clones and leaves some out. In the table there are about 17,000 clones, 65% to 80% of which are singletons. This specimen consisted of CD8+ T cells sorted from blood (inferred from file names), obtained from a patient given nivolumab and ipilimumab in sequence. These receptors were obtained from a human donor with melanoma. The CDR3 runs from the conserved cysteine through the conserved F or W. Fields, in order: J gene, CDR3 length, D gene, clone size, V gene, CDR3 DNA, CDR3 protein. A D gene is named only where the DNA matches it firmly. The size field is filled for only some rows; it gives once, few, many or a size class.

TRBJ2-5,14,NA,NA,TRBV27,TGTGCCAGCAGAATCAGGGGCCTGCAAGAGACCCAGTACTTC,CASRIRGLQETQYF
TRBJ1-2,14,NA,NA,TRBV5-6,TGTGCCAGCAGCCACGGTGGCGGGAACTATGGCTACACCTTC,CASSHGGGNYGYTF
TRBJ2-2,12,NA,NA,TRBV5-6,TGTGCCAGCAGCTTCAGCACCGGGGAGCTGTTTTTT,CASSFSTGELFF
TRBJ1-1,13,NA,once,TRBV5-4,TGTGCCAGCCGGAATGGGGCGAACACTGAAGCTTTCTTT,CASRNGANTEAFF
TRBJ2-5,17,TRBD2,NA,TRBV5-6,TGTGCCAGCAGCCTAGGACTAGCGGGGGGGAACCAAGAGACCCAGTACTTC,CASSLGLAGGNQETQYF
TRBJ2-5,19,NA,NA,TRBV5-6,TGTGCCAGCAGCTTGGTACAACAAAGCGAAATATACGAGATAGAGACCCAGTACTTC,CASSLVQQSEIYEIETQYF
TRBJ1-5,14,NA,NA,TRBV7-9,TGTGCCAGCAGCCCCGACGGAGACAATCAGCCCCAGCATTTT,CASSPDGDNQPQHF
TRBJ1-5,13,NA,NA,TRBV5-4,TGTGCCAGCAGCATCGGTTCGAATCAGCCCCAGCATTTT,CASSIGSNQPQHF
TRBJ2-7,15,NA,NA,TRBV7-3,TGTGCCAGCAGCCTAAGGGACACCATTCCCTACGAGCAGTACTTC,CASSLRDTIPYEQYF
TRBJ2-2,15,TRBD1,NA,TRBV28,TGTGCCAGCAGTTCGTCGGGACAGGGCACCGGGGAGCTGTTTTTT,CASSSSGQGTGELFF
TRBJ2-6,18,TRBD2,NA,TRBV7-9,TGTGCCAGCATCATGTGGGAGGGAGGTAGCTCTGGGGCCAACGTCCTGACTTTC,CASIMWEGGSSGANVLTF
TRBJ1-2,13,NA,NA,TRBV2,TGTGCCAGCAGCCCAGGGTTAGGGTATGGCTACACCTTC,CASSPGLGYGYTF
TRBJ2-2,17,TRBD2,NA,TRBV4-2,TGTGCCAGCAGCCAAGATTTTTGGGGCGGGAGCACCGGGGAGCTGTTTTTT,CASSQDFWGGSTGELFF
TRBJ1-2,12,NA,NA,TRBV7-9,TGTGCCAGCAGCTTATCCCGGGATGGCTACACCTTC,CASSLSRDGYTF
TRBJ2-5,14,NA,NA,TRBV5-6,TGTGCCAGCAGCTTGGTTACAGGAAAAGAGACCCAGTACTTC,CASSLVTGKETQYF
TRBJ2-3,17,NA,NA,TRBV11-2,TGTGCCAGCAGGGAAGGCGGTTGGGGGGGGCCGGGAGATACGCAGTATTTT,CASREGGWGGPGDTQYF
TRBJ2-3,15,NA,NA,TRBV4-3,TGCGCCAGCAGCCCCTCTTTCACTAGCACAGATACGCAGTATTTT,CASSPSFTSTDTQYF
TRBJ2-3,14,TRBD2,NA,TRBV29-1,TGCAGCGTTGCCACTAGCGGTAGAGCAGATACGCAGTATTTT,CSVATSGRADTQYF
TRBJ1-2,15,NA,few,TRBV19,TGTGCCAGTAGTATAGTAGCAGGGGATGTCGGTGGCTACACCTTC,CASSIVAGDVGGYTF
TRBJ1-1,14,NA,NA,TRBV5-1,TGCGCCAGCAGCTTGACGGGGGAGTCCACTGAAGCTTTCTTT,CASSLTGESTEAFF
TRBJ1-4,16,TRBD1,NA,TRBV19,TGTGCCAGTAGTATTCGACAGGGCCCAACTAATGAAAAACTGTTTTTT,CASSIRQGPTNEKLFF
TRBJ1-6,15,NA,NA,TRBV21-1,TGTGCCAGCAGCAGACACCGGGAGACCGATTCACCCCTCCACTTT,CASSRHRETDSPLHF
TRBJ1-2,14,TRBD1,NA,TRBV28,TGTGCCAGCAGTCTCACAGGGGGCAACTATGGCTACACCTTC,CASSLTGGNYGYTF
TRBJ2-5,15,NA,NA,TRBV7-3,TGTGCCAGCAGCTTAACGGGGCAGGGAGGAGAGACCCAGTACTTC,CASSLTGQGGETQYF
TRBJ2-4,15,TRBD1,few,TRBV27,TGTGCCAGCCACGGACAGGGGAACGGAGAAAACATTCAGTACTTC,CASHGQGNGENIQYF
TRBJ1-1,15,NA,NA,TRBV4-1,TGCGCCAGCAGCCAAGATAAGACGGGGTACACTGAAGCTTTCTTT,CASSQDKTGYTEAFF
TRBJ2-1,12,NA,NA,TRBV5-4,TGTGCCAGCAGCCCGGGGGGCCATGAGCAGTTCTTC,CASSPGGHEQFF
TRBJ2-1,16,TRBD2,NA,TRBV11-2,TGTGCCAGCAGGCCGGGACGGGGGGGCCCCTACAATGAGCAGTTCTTC,CASRPGRGGPYNEQFF
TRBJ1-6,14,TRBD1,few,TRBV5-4,TGTGCCAGCAGCTGGGGGACAGGAAATTCACCCCTCCACTTT,CASSWGTGNSPLHF
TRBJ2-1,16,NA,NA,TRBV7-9,TGTGCCAGCAGCTCGCAGGGGGGTGGGACACGGAATGAGCAGTTCTTC,CASSSQGGGTRNEQFF
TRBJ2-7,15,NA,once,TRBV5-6,TGTGCCAGCAGCTTGGGAGGTGTGGGCTCCTACGAGCAGTACTTC,CASSLGGVGSYEQYF
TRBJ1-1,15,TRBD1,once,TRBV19,TGTGCCAGTAGTGCCAGACAGGGGTCGAACACTGAAGCTTTCTTT,CASSARQGSNTEAFF
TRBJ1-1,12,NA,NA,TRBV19,TGTGCCAGTAGTCCGACAACCACTGAAGCTTTCTTT,CASSPTTTEAFF
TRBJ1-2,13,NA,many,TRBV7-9,TGTGCCAGCACCACAACAACTAACTATGGCTACACCTTC,CASTTTTNYGYTF
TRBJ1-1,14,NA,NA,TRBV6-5,TGTGCCAGCAGTTATTCCGAGGGCGTCCCTGAAGCTTTCTTT,CASSYSEGVPEAFF
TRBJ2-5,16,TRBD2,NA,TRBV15,TGTGCCACCAGCAGAGCTCAGGGTAGCGGGGGAGAGACCCAGTACTTC,CATSRAQGSGGETQYF
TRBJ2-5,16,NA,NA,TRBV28,TGTGCCAGCAGTCCTCCCGACAGCCGTTACCAAGAGACCCAGTACTTC,CASSPPDSRYQETQYF